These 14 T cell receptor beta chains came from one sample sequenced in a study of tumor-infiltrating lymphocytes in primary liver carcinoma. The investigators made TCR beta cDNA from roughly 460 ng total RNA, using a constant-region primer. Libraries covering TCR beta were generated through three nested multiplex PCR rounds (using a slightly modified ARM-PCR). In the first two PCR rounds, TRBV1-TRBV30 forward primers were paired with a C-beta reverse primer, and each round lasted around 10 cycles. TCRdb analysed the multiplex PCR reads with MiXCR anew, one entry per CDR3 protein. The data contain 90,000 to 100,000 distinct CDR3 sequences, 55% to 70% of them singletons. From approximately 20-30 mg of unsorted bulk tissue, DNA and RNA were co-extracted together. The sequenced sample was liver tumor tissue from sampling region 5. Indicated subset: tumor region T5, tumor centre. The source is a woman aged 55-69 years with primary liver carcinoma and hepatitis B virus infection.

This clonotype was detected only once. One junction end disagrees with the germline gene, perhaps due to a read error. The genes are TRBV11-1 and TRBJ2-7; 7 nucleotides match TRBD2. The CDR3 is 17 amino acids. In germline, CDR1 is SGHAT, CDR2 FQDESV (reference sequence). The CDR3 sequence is CDSSETLGLGPTYEQYF. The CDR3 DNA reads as TGTGACAGCAGCGAGACCCTCGGACTAGGGCCGACCTACGAGCAGTACTTC.

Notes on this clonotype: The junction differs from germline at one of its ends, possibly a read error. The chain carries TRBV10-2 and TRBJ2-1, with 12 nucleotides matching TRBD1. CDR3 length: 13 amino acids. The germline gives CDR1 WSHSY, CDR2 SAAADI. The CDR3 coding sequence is TGTGCCAGCAGTGGGACAGGGGGCGTTGAGCAGTTCTTC. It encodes CASSGTGGVEQFF.

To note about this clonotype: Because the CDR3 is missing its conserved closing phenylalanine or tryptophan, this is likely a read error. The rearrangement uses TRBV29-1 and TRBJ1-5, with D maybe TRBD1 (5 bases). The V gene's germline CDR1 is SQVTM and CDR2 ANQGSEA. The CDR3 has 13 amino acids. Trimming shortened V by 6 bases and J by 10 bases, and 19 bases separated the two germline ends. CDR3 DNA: TGCAGCGTCTTAGTTTCTGGGGGTCAACCCCAGCATTTG. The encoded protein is CSVLVSGGQPQHL.

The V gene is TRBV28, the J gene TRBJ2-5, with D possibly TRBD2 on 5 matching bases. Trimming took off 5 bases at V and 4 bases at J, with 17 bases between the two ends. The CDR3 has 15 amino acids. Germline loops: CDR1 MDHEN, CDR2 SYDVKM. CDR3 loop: CASSLLGRDRETQYF. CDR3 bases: TGTGCCAGCAGTCTACTAGGAAGGGATCGAGAGACCCAGTACTTC.

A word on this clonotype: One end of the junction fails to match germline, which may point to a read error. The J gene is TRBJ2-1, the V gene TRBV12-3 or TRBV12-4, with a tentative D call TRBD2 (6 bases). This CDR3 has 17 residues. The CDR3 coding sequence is TGTGCTAGCAGTTTATTCGGGAGAGGGTGGCGTTCTTATGAACAGTTCTTC. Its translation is CASSLFGRGWRSYEQFF.

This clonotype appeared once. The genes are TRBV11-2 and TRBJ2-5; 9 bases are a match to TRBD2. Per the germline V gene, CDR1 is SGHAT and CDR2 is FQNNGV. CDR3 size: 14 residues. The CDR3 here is CPISLGTSWETQYF. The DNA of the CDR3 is TGTCCAATCAGTCTAGGGACTAGCTGGGAGACCCAGTACTTC.

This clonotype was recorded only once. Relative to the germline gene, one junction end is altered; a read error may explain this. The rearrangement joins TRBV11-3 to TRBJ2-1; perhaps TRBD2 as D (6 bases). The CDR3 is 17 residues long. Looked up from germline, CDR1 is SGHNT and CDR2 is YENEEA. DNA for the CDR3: TGTGCCCGCAGCTCCCGTGGGGCGCGGACTATGGGCAATGAGCAGTTCTTC. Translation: CARSSRGARTMGNEQFF.

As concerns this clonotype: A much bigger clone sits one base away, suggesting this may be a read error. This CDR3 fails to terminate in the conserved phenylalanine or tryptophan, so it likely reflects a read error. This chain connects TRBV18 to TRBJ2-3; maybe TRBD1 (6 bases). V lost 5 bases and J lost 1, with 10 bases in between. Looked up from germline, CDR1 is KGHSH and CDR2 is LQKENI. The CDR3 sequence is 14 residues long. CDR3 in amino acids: CASSTGRGTDTQYS. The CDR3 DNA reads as TGTGCCAGCTCAACAGGGCGCGGCACAGATACGCAGTATTCT.

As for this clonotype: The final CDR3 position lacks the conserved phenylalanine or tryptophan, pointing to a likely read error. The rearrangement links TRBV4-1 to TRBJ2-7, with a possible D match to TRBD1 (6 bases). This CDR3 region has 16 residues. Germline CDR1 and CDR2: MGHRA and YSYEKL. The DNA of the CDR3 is TGCGCCAGCAGCCCGAGCAGGGGCCCGAGATCCTGCGAGCAGTACCTC. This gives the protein CASSPSRGPRSCEQYL.

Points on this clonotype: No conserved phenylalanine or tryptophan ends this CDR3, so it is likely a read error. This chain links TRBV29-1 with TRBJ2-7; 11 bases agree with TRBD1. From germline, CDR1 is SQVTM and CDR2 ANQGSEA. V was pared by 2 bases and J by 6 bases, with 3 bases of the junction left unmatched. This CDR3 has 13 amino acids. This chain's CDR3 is CSVERDRGSEQYL. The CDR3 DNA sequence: TGCAGCGTTGAACGGGACAGGGGGAGCGAGCAGTACCTC.

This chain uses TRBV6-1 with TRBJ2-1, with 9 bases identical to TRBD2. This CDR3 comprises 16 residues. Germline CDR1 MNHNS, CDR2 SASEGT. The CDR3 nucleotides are TGTGATAGCAGTGACCCTAGCGGGACCTCCTACAATGAGCAGTTCTTC. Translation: CDSSDPSGTSYNEQFF.

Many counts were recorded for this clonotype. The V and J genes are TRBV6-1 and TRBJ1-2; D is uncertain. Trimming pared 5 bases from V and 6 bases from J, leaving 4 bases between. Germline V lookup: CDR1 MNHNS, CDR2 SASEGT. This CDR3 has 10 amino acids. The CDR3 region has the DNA TGTGCCAGCAGTCAGAATGGCTACACCTTC. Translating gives CASSQNGYTF.

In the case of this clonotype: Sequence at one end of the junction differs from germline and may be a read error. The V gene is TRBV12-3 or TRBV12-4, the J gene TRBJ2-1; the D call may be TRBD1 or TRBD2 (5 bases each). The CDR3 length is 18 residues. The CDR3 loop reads CTSTLEAGPGLAYNEQFF. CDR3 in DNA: TGTACCAGCACTTTAGAGGCAGGGCCGGGATTAGCGTACAATGAGCAGTTCTTC.

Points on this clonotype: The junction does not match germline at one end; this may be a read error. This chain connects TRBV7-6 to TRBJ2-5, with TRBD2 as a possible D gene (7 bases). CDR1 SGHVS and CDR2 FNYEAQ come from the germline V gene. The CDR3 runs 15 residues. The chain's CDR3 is CASTFLAGGGETQNF. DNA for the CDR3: TGTGCCAGCACCTTTCTCGCTGGAGGGGGGGAGACCCAGAACTTC.